The 7 T cell receptor beta chains below were found in one sample sequenced in a study of shared clonotypes between healthy human individuals. Produced via immunoSEQ multiplex PCR; TCRdb's table is partial and in-frame only. The sample consists of roughly 520,000 clones, 90% to 96% of them appearing once. The specimen was naive CD4+ T cells sorted from blood. Specified subset: CD45RA+ positively selected. All receptors derive from a woman in her twenties or thirties in good health.

The genes are TRBV9 and TRBJ1-1, with 9 bases identical to TRBD1. The CDR3 is made up of 16 amino acids. With V trimmed by 3 bases and J by 5 bases, 11 bases remained unmatched. Per the germline V gene, CDR1 is SGDLS and CDR2 is YYNGEE. The CDR3 DNA follows: TGTGCCAGCAGCGCACCGGGACAGGGTGTTTATACTGAAGCTTTCTTT. Translating gives CASSAPGQGVYTEAFF. Together with reference TRBV9 and TRBJ1-1, the CDR3 gives the full variable domain: DSGVTQTPKHLITATGQRVTLRCSPRSGDLSVYWYQQSLDQGLQFLIQYYNGEERAKGNILERFSAQQFPDLHSELNLSSLELGDSALYFCASSAPGQGVYTEAFFGQGTRLTVV.

J is TRBJ1-1 and V is TRBV11-2; D not resolved. From germline, CDR1 is SGHAT and CDR2 FQNNGV. Trimming cost V 1 base and J 4 bases, with 7 bases left between them. The CDR3 is 13 residues long. This CDR3 is CASSLALATEAFF. CDR3 coding DNA: TGTGCCAGCAGCTTAGCTCTCGCCACTGAAGCTTTCTTT. The full variable domain, rest sourced from reference TRBV11-2 and TRBJ1-1, is EAGVAQSPRYKIIEKRQSVAFWCNPISGHATLYWYQQILGQGPKLLIQFQNNGVVDDSQLPKDRFSAERLKGVDSTLKIQPAKLEDSAVYLCASSLALATEAFFGQGTRLTVV.

This chain links TRBV5-4 with TRBJ2-5, with no clear D. Trimming left V 4 bases short and J 2 bases short, with 18 bases between. The CDR3 has 16 residues. Germline V CDR1 and CDR2: SGHNT, YYREEE (reference sequence). CDR3 protein: CASSRFLSPFQETQYF. CDR3 DNA: TGTGCCAGCAGCCGTTTTTTATCTCCCTTTCAAGAGACCCAGTACTTC.

Only one count was recorded for this clone. The CDR3 loop reads CASSLDPGGRVEQYF. Written as DNA, the CDR3 is TGCGCCAGCAGCTTGGATCCAGGGGGCCGCGTCGAGCAGTACTTC. V is TRBV5-1 and J is TRBJ2-7, with TRBD1 matching over 8 bases. The V gene's germline CDR1 is SGHRS and CDR2 YFSETQ. The CDR3 is made up of 15 amino acids. V lost 0 bases and J lost 6; bases outside the gene matches: 8.

V and J are TRBV7-8 and TRBJ1-4; TRBD1 aligns across 9 bases. There are 16 residues in the CDR3. V lost 5 bases and J lost 5; bases outside the gene matches: 9. Germline loops: CDR1 SGHVS, CDR2 FQNEAQ. The CDR3 nucleotides are TGTGCCAGCAGCCCTTCCCCCGGGACAGGGAATGAAAAACTGTTTTTT. This sequence encodes CASSPSPGTGNEKLFF.

The chain combines TRBV28 with TRBJ2-3, with no clear D. Germline V gene sequence: CDR1 MDHEN, CDR2 SYDVKM. Trimming stripped 5 bases from V and 0 bases from J, with 12 bases between. The CDR3 runs to 15 residues. The CDR3: CASSIGLTSTDTQYF. CDR3 bases: TGTGCCAGCAGTATCGGGCTAACTAGCACAGATACGCAGTATTTT.

The chain has TRBV5-1 and TRBJ2-2; possibly TRBD1 for D (7 bases). With 5 bases removed from V and 2 bases from J, the gap between germline ends came to 16 bases. The CDR3 loop spans 16 amino acids. The germline CDR1 and CDR2 sequences are SGHRS and YFSETQ. Here the CDR3 reads CASRRGDRHNTGELFF. The CDR3 region has the DNA TGCGCCAGCAGACGCGGGGACAGACACAACACCGGGGAGCTGTTTTTT.